This T cell receptor (beta chain) was captured in a study of cytomegalovirus exposure and HLA in healthy donors. Study-wide results and caveats: It was found in a later analysis that first-cohort TCR clusters tended to co-occur in the approximately 120 validation repertoires. Rarity characterized most TCR sequences, yet some public TCRs appeared in many donors.

In the case of this clone: As yet, its antigen is unknown.

CDR3 length: 12 residues. Germline loops: CDR1 MDHEN, CDR2 SYDVKM. The ends lost 9 bases at V and 6 bases at J; junction bases unmatched: 5. The method was immunoSEQ multiplex PCR; TCRdb's version includes in-frame clones alone and lacks a portion of them. The table has around 120,000 clones, 88% seen once. The rearrangement joins TRBV28 to TRBJ1-1, with 9 nucleotides matching TRBD1. The sample was PBMCs. The TCR originated in a man aged 18 to 30 in good health and CMV-seronegative. The CDR3, as DNA: TGTGCCAGTGGGACAGGGTGGTCTGAAGCTTTCTTT. Translating gives CASGTGWSEAFF.